These 19 T cell receptor beta chains share one sample of origin, sequenced in a study of T cell changes during pregnancy in multiple sclerosis. Libraries were prepared by immunoSEQ multiplex PCR; TCRdb keeps only in-frame clonotypes and omits some of them. The sample includes about 80,000 clones, around 92% of them seen just once. The input for sequencing was peripheral blood, taken before pregnancy. The receptors originated from a female donor with multiple sclerosis, enrolled in a pregnancy study.

This rearrangement joins TRBV19 to TRBJ1-1; a possible D gene is TRBD1 (6 bases). Per germline, CDR1 LNHDA and CDR2 SQIVND (reference sequence). The V end was cut by 5 bases, the J end by 3 bases, with 16 bases between. The CDR3 runs 15 residues. CDR3 residues: CASSSYVGADTEAFF. The CDR3 DNA is TGTGCCAGTAGTTCTTACGTGGGGGCAGACACTGAAGCTTTCTTT.

The chain links TRBV13 to TRBJ1-4, with 7 bases fitting TRBD1. V was clipped by 5 bases and J by 8 bases; unmatched bases: 8. This CDR3 has 14 amino acids. The V gene's germline CDR1 is PRHDT and CDR2 FYEKMQ (reference sequence). The CDR3 spells CASSLGQSYEKLFF. CDR3 sequence (DNA): TGTGCCAGCAGCCTGGGACAGAGTTACGAAAAACTGTTTTTT.

The chain joins TRBV5-1 to TRBJ1-2; D gene unclear. This CDR3 is 13 amino acids long. V was cut by 4 bases and J by 7 bases, with 14 bases left in between. The V gene's germline CDR1 is SGHRS and CDR2 YFSETQ. This CDR3 is CASSAEGISGYTF. CDR3 DNA: TGCGCCAGCAGCGCCGAGGGTATAAGTGGCTACACCTTC.

The chain recombines TRBV7-9 with TRBJ2-7; 11 bases fit TRBD1. The CDR3 sequence is 15 residues long. The germline V gene has CDR1 SEHNR and CDR2 FQNEAQ (reference sequence). V was clipped by 4 bases and J by 2 bases; unmatched bases: 4. CDR3 sequence reads: CASSSWTGGAYEQYF. CDR3 DNA sequence: TGTGCCAGCAGCTCCTGGACAGGGGGCGCCTACGAGCAGTACTTC.

The chain links TRBV2 to TRBJ2-7, with D unclear. Trimming cost V 1 base and J 0 bases, with 16 bases left between them. Per the germline V gene, CDR1 is SNHLY and CDR2 is FYNNEI. CDR3 size: 17 residues. The CDR3 nucleotides are TGTGCCAGCAGTGAAGGGGTAGCTGACGGCGTCTCCTACGAGCAGTACTTC. Its protein product is CASSEGVADGVSYEQYF.

The V call is TRBV6-1, the J call TRBJ2-3; 10 bases align to TRBD2. The CDR3 is 14 residues long. J lost 9 bases, V lost 5 bases, and 8 bases had no gene match. In germline, CDR1 is MNHNS, CDR2 SASEGT. The CDR3: CASSKLAGPGTQYF. CDR3 sequence (DNA): TGTGCCAGCAGTAAACTAGCGGGGCCAGGAACGCAGTATTTT.

The chain couples TRBV29-1 to TRBJ2-7; the match to TRBD2 covers 10 bases. Germline values: CDR1 SQVTM, CDR2 ANQGSEA. The CDR3 runs to 14 residues. With V trimmed by 6 bases and J by 2 bases, 7 bases remained unmatched. CDR3 region: CSVLSGGRPYEQYF. The CDR3, as DNA: TGCAGCGTCCTTAGCGGGGGGCGCCCCTACGAGCAGTACTTC.

This chain uses TRBV5-8 with TRBJ2-7; no definite D call. V was clipped by 0 bases and J by 4 bases, with 8 bases between them. This CDR3 is built from 13 residues. Per germline, CDR1 SGHTS and CDR2 YDEGEE. In DNA form, the CDR3 reads TGTGCCAGCAGCTTGGAAGGCGGTTACGAGCAGTACTTC. It translates to CASSLEGGYEQYF.

The sample holds one count of this clone. The chain links TRBV9 to TRBJ2-7; TRBD2 aligns across 11 bases. CDR1 is SGDLS, CDR2 YYNGEE, per germline. CDR3 length: 15 amino acids. Losses at the gene ends were 3 bases for V and 5 bases for J; bases not matched to a gene: 7. CDR3 residues: CASSDSGGAGNEQYF. CDR3 DNA sequence: TGTGCCAGCAGCGATAGCGGGGGGGCCGGTAACGAGCAGTACTTC.

The chain recombines TRBV4-1 with TRBJ1-2, with 7 bases matching TRBD1. V was clipped by 1 base and J by 2 bases; unmatched bases: 10. CDR3 length: 17 amino acids. CDR1 is MGHRA and CDR2 is YSYEKL in the germline V gene. This CDR3 reads CASSQGREPGQNYGYTF. The CDR3 region has the DNA TGCGCCAGCAGCCAAGGGCGGGAACCGGGACAGAACTATGGCTACACCTTC.

This chain connects TRBV19 to TRBJ2-7, with 9 bases aligning to TRBD2. The ends lost 7 bases at V and 2 bases at J; junction bases unmatched: 6. Germline V gives CDR1 LNHDA, CDR2 SQIVND (reference sequence). This CDR3 spans 14 amino acids. The CDR3 loop reads CASTPSGVPYEQYF. The DNA of the CDR3 is TGTGCCAGTACCCCTAGCGGGGTACCCTACGAGCAGTACTTC.

This chain joins TRBV7-9 and TRBJ1-2; 8 bases align to TRBD1. Trimming removed 7 bases from V and 9 bases from J; junction bases left unmatched: 16. Germline V gives CDR1 SEHNR, CDR2 FQNEAQ (reference sequence). This CDR3 region has 15 residues. The CDR3 sequence is CASIRRVRGRKSYTF. In nucleotides, the CDR3 is TGTGCCAGCATCCGACGGGTCAGGGGGCGTAAAAGCTACACCTTC.

The chain carries TRBV9 and TRBJ2-1, with D uncertain. The CDR3 spans 13 residues. Germline V CDR1 and CDR2: SGDLS, YYNGEE. V gave up 4 bases and J gave up 8 bases, with 13 bases separating them. As DNA, the CDR3 is TGTGCCAGCAGCCATCCGGCGGTGGATGAGCAGTTCTTC. It encodes CASSHPAVDEQFF.

The V gene is TRBV18, the J gene TRBJ1-6, with 7 bases aligning to TRBD1. V lost 3 bases and J lost 14; bases outside the gene matches: 13. CDR1 KGHSH and CDR2 LQKENI come from the germline V gene. The length of the CDR3 is 15 residues. CDR3 DNA: TGTGCCAGCTCACCGAAACAGGCCGAAACAGGGGCCCTCCACTTT. Protein product: CASSPKQAETGALHF.

For the CDR3, the DNA is TGTGCCAGCAGCTTAGTTGTCGGGGGCCGAGGACTAGCGGGGGGCACAGATACGCAGTATTTT. It yields the protein CASSLVVGGRGLAGGTDTQYF. The chain is built from TRBV7-8 and TRBJ2-3, with 13 bases aligning to TRBD2. Germline loops: CDR1 SGHVS, CDR2 FQNEAQ. V lost 1 base to trimming and J lost 1 base; unmatched junction nucleotides: 14. CDR3 length: 21 residues.

This clone was picked up one time. The CDR3 bases are TGCGCCAGCAGCCAAGATGGAGGGGGCAGAGATACGCAGTATTTT. This sequence encodes CASSQDGGGRDTQYF. The chain has TRBV4-1 and TRBJ2-3; maybe TRBD1 (7 bases). Trimming left V 0 bases short and J 5 bases short, with 12 bases between. CDR1 and CDR2 from the germline V gene are MGHRA and YSYEKL. The CDR3 has 15 amino acids.

The chain recombines TRBV5-1 with TRBJ1-1, with 7 bases lining up with TRBD1. The CDR3 runs 15 residues. The V and J ends lost 1 base and 1 base, in that order; junction bases with no gene match: 4. Germline assignment: CDR1 SGHRS and CDR2 YFSETQ. CDR3: CASSLSSGGNTEAFF. The CDR3 region has the DNA TGCGCCAGCAGCTTGAGTTCAGGGGGGAACACTGAAGCTTTCTTT.

The DNA for the CDR3 is TGTGCCAGCAGCCTTACAGGGAACCAGGAAGCTTTCTTT. As protein: CASSLTGNQEAFF. The J gene is TRBJ1-1, the V gene TRBV5-6; the D gene is possibly TRBD1 (6 bases). This CDR3 has 13 residues. CDR1 and CDR2 from the germline V gene are SGHDT and YYEEEE. Trimming took off 4 bases at V and 8 bases at J, with 15 bases between the two ends.

The V and J genes are TRBV5-6 and TRBJ1-2; D is undetermined. Germline lookup yields CDR1 SGHDT and CDR2 YYEEEE. The V gene lost 5 bases and the J gene lost 7 bases, with 12 bases spanning the gap. The CDR3 loop spans 12 amino acids. CDR3 in amino acids: CASSMRESGYTF. The CDR3 coding sequence is TGTGCCAGCAGTATGAGGGAGTCTGGCTACACCTTC.